This is a list of T cell receptor beta chains from one sample in a study of blood T cells in healthy people across ages. TCRdb re-derived calls from the 5' RACE reads in MiXCR, one entry per CDR3 protein. Of about 600,000 distinct CDR3 sequences in the sample, under 55% were seen once. Input material: blood. The receptor source for this set is a man older than 75 in good health. Each CDR3 is given with its conserved first and last residue. A D gene is named only where the DNA matches it firmly. Clone size is shown for a subset of rows, as once, few, many or a class of expanded clone.

j_call: TRBJ2-5; d_call: .; v_call: TRBV14; clone_size: .; cdr3_nt: TGTGCCAGCAGCCAGAGGGGCAGCGAAGGGACCCAGTACTTC; cdr3_aa: CASSQRGSEGTQYF
j_call: TRBJ2-3; d_call: .; v_call: TRBV11-2; clone_size: .; cdr3_nt: TGTGCCAGCAGATGGATGGGCCAAAGCACAGATACGCAGTATTTT; cdr3_aa: CASRWMGQSTDTQYF
j_call: TRBJ1-2; d_call: .; v_call: TRBV3-1; clone_size: .; cdr3_nt: TGTGCCAGCAGCCAAGGCATCGACAGTGGCTACACCTTC; cdr3_aa: CASSQGIDSGYTF
j_call: TRBJ2-1; d_call: .; v_call: TRBV5-1; clone_size: few; cdr3_nt: TGCGCCAGCAGCTACGCGTCGGTCTCCTACAATGAGCAGTTCTTC; cdr3_aa: CASSYASVSYNEQFF
j_call: TRBJ2-7; d_call: TRBD2; v_call: TRBV6-1; clone_size: few; cdr3_nt: TGTGCCAGCAGGGAGTCGGGACTAGCGAAGAGCTCCTACGAGCAGTACTTC; cdr3_aa: CASRESGLAKSSYEQYF
j_call: TRBJ2-7; d_call: .; v_call: TRBV7-9; clone_size: .; cdr3_nt: TGTGCCAGCAGCCGCCAATCCGGGGCCCGGTCCGGCGAGCAGTACTTC; cdr3_aa: CASSRQSGARSGEQYF
j_call: TRBJ2-7; d_call: TRBD2; v_call: TRBV7-9; clone_size: .; cdr3_nt: TGCGCCAGCAGCGGCCAGCGGGGGAGGAGTACGAATGAGCAGTACTTC; cdr3_aa: CASSGQRGRSTNEQYF
j_call: TRBJ2-5; d_call: .; v_call: TRBV7-9; clone_size: .; cdr3_nt: TGTGCCAGCAGCTTAGCGAGAGCAGCGGAAGGGACCCAGTACTTC; cdr3_aa: CASSLARAAEGTQYF
j_call: TRBJ2-3; d_call: TRBD2; v_call: TRBV7-9; clone_size: .; cdr3_nt: TGTGCCAGCAGCTTAGTTACTAGCGGGGGAAGTACGGATACGCAGTATTTT; cdr3_aa: CASSLVTSGGSTDTQYF
j_call: TRBJ2-7; d_call: TRBD2; v_call: TRBV20-1; clone_size: .; cdr3_nt: TGCAGTGCTAGAATAGCGGGAGGGCCCTACGAGCAGTACTTC; cdr3_aa: CSARIAGGPYEQYF
j_call: TRBJ2-5; d_call: .; v_call: TRBV14; clone_size: .; cdr3_nt: TGTGCCAGCAGCCATCCCGACCCAGCGGGACACAATGAGCAGTACTTC; cdr3_aa: CASSHPDPAGHNEQYF
j_call: TRBJ2-3; d_call: TRBD1; v_call: TRBV6-2/TRBV6-3; clone_size: .; cdr3_nt: TGTGCCAGTGAGAGTACAGGGGTGAGAGATACGCAGTATTTT; cdr3_aa: CASESTGVRDTQYF
j_call: TRBJ2-5; d_call: .; v_call: TRBV6-6; clone_size: many; cdr3_nt: TGTGCCAGCAGAACCGCGGGCAGGGGGGAAGGAGAGACCCAGTACTTC; cdr3_aa: CASRTAGRGEGETQYF
j_call: TRBJ1-3; d_call: .; v_call: TRBV3-1; clone_size: .; cdr3_nt: TGTGCCAGCAGCCAAGACCCTGGGACGTTAAACACCATATATTTT; cdr3_aa: CASSQDPGTLNTIYF
j_call: TRBJ2-1; d_call: TRBD2; v_call: TRBV11-2; clone_size: .; cdr3_nt: TGTGCCAGCAGCTTACTAGCGGGGGGGAATCCCTCCTACAATGAGCAGTTCTTC; cdr3_aa: CASSLLAGGNPSYNEQFF
j_call: TRBJ1-2; d_call: .; v_call: TRBV29-1; clone_size: .; cdr3_nt: TGCAGCGTTGAAGATCGTCGAGGCTACACCTTC; cdr3_aa: CSVEDRRGYTF
j_call: TRBJ2-3; d_call: TRBD1; v_call: TRBV6-2/TRBV6-3; clone_size: .; cdr3_nt: TGTGCCAGCCAATATCAGGACAGGAGGACAGATACGCAGTATTTT; cdr3_aa: CASQYQDRRTDTQYF
j_call: TRBJ2-1; d_call: .; v_call: TRBV4-2; clone_size: .; cdr3_nt: TGTGCCAGCAGCGCCCGATCCAACGCTCTCTACAATGAGCAGTTCTTC; cdr3_aa: CASSARSNALYNEQFF
j_call: TRBJ2-5; d_call: TRBD2; v_call: TRBV7-2; clone_size: .; cdr3_nt: TGTGCCAGCAGCCCGGGGGCGGGAGGTGCAGAGACCCAGTACTTC; cdr3_aa: CASSPGAGGAETQYF
j_call: TRBJ2-7; d_call: .; v_call: TRBV30; clone_size: .; cdr3_nt: TGTGCCTGGAAGGGGGATCCTCTTTACGAGCAGTACTTC; cdr3_aa: CAWKGDPLYEQYF
j_call: TRBJ2-3; d_call: .; v_call: TRBV6-5; clone_size: .; cdr3_nt: TGTGCCAGCAGAGCGCGGGCCAACACAGATACGCAGTATTTT; cdr3_aa: CASRARANTDTQYF
j_call: TRBJ2-2; d_call: TRBD2; v_call: TRBV3-1; clone_size: few; cdr3_nt: TGTGCCAGCAGCCAAGATGTGCAACTAGCGGGAAACACCGGGGAGCTGTTTTTT; cdr3_aa: CASSQDVQLAGNTGELFF
j_call: TRBJ2-1; d_call: TRBD1; v_call: TRBV5-1; clone_size: few; cdr3_nt: TGCGCCAGCAGCGCGGGACAGGGCCCCTACAATGAGCAGTTCTTC; cdr3_aa: CASSAGQGPYNEQFF
j_call: TRBJ2-3; d_call: .; v_call: TRBV7-2; clone_size: .; cdr3_nt: TGTGCCAGCAGCGAAACCCGCCGGCCGTATTTT; cdr3_aa: CASSETRRPYF
j_call: TRBJ1-4; d_call: .; v_call: TRBV2; clone_size: .; cdr3_nt: TGTGCCAGACGAGGCGGGGAAAAACTGTTTTTT; cdr3_aa: CARRGGEKLFF
j_call: TRBJ1-4; d_call: .; v_call: TRBV7-2; clone_size: .; cdr3_nt: TGTGCCAGCAGCTTATATTCTCAGGAACTGTTTTTT; cdr3_aa: CASSLYSQELFF
j_call: TRBJ1-1; d_call: TRBD1; v_call: TRBV3-1; clone_size: .; cdr3_nt: TGTGCCAGCAGCCAAAACAGGGGCTCCACTGAAGCTTTCTTT; cdr3_aa: CASSQNRGSTEAFF
j_call: TRBJ2-5; d_call: TRBD1; v_call: TRBV6-5; clone_size: many; cdr3_nt: TGTGCCAGCAGTAGAGGGACAGAGGGAGAAGAGACCCAGTACTTC; cdr3_aa: CASSRGTEGEETQYF
j_call: TRBJ2-6; d_call: .; v_call: TRBV5-1; clone_size: .; cdr3_nt: TGCGCCAGCAGCTTACCAGGAGCTATGGGGGCCAACGTCCTGACTTTC; cdr3_aa: CASSLPGAMGANVLTF
j_call: TRBJ2-5; d_call: TRBD1; v_call: TRBV4-2; clone_size: once; cdr3_nt: TGTGCCAGCAGCCTCGCAGGGACAGGGGGCACCGGGGAGCAGTACTTC; cdr3_aa: CASSLAGTGGTGEQYF
j_call: TRBJ2-3; d_call: TRBD1; v_call: TRBV7-2; clone_size: few; cdr3_nt: TGTGCCAGCAGCTTAGCCGGGACAGGGGTAACAGATACGCAGTATTTT; cdr3_aa: CASSLAGTGVTDTQYF
j_call: TRBJ2-7; d_call: .; v_call: TRBV29-1; clone_size: .; cdr3_nt: TGCAGCGTTGTTGGGGAAATGGGCTCCTACGAGCAGTACTTC; cdr3_aa: CSVVGEMGSYEQYF